This T cell receptor (beta chain) was obtained from a study of blood T cell repertoires in COVID-19. Overall study context: Sources were T cells, B-cell-depleted T cells, or PBMCs; the material itself was cDNA or gDNA.

The protocol was immunoSEQ multiplex PCR, while the TCRdb copy is restricted to in-frame clones and leaves out a portion. The table records approximately 300,000 clones, roughly 83% of them present only once. The germline V gene encodes CDR1 KGHSH and CDR2 LQKENI. The CDR3 covers 15 residues. Losses at the gene ends were 3 bases for V and 10 bases for J; bases not matched to a gene: 8. The chain uses TRBV18 and TRBJ1-6, with 8 positions matching TRBD1. The receptor comes from a woman in her forties or fifties with acute or convalescent COVID-19. Sequenced input: peripheral blood. As DNA, the CDR3 is TGTGCCAGCTCACCTTCGACAGGGGTCACATCACCCCTCCACTTT. Translation gives CASSPSTGVTSPLHF.